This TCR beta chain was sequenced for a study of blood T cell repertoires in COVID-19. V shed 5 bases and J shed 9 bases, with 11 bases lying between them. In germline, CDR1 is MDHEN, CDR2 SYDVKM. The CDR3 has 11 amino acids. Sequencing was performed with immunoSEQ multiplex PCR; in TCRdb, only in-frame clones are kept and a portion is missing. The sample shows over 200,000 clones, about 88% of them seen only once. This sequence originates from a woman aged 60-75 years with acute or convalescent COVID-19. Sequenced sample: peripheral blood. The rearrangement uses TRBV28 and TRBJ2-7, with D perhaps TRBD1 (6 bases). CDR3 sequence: CASSLTGLQYF. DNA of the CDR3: TGTGCCAGCAGTCTGACAGGTCTGCAGTACTTC.